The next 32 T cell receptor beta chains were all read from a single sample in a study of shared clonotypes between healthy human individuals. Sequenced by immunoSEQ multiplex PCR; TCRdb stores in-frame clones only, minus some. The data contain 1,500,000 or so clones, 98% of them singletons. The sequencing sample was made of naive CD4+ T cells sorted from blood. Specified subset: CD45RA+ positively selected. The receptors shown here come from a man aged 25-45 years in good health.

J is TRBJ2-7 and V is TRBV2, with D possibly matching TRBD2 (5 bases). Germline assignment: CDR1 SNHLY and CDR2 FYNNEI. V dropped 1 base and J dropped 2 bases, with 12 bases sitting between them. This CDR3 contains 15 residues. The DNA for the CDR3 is TGTGCCAGCAGTGAAGGGTTAGCGAGACCCTACGAGCAGTACTTC. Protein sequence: CASSEGLARPYEQYF.

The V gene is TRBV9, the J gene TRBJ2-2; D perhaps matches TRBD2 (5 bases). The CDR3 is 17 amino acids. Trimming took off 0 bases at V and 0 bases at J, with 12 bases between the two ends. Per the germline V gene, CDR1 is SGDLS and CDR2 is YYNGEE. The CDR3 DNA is TGTGCCAGCAGCGTAGTAGCGAGAGTATCGAACACCGGGGAGCTGTTTTTT. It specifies CASSVVARVSNTGELFF.

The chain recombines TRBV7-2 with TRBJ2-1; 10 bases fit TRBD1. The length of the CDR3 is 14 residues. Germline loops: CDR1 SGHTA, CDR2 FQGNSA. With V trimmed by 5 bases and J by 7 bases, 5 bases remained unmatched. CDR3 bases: TGTGCCAGCAGCCTCGACAGGGGGCAGAATGAGCAGTTCTTC. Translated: CASSLDRGQNEQFF.

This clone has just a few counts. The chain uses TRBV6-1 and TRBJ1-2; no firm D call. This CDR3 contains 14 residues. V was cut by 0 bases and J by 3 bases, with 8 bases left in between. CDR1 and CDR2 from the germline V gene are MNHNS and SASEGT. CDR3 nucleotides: TGTGCCAGCAGTGAAGCGCGACGGGACTATGGCTACACCTTC. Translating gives CASSEARRDYGYTF.

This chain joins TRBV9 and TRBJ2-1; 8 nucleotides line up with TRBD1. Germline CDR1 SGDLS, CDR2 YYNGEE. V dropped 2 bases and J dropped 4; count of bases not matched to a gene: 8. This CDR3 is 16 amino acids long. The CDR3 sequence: CASSVSPDRVYNEQFF. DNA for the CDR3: TGTGCCAGCAGCGTGTCCCCGGACAGGGTTTACAATGAGCAGTTCTTC.

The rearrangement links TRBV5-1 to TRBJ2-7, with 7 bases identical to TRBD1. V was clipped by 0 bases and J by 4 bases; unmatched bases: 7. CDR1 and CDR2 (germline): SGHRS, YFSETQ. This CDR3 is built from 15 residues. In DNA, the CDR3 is TGCGCCAGCAGCTTGGCCCCAGGGGGATTTTACGAGCAGTACTTC. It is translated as CASSLAPGGFYEQYF.

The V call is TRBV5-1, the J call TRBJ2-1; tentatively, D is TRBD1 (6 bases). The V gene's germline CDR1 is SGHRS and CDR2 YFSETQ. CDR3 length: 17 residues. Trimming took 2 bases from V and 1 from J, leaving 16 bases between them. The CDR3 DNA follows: TGCGCCAGCAGCTTTTGGCGCAGGGGCCTGTCCTACAATGAGCAGTTCTTC. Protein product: CASSFWRRGLSYNEQFF.

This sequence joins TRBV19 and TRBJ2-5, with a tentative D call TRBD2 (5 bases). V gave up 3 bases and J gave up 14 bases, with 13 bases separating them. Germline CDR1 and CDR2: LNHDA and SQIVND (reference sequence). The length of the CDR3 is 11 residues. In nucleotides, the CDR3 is TGTGCCAGTAGTATGGGTAGCGTACTATACTTC. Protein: CASSMGSVLYF. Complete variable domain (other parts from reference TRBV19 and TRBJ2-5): DGGITQSPKYLFRKEGQNVTLSCEQNLNHDAMYWYRQDPGQGLRLIYYSQIVNDFQKGDIAEGYSVSREKKESFPLTVTSAQKNPTAFYLCASSMGSVLYFGPGTRLLVL.

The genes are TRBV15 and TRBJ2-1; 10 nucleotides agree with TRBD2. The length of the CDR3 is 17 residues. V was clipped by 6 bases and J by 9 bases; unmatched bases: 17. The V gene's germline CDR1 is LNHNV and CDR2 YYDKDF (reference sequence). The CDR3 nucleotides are TGTGCCACCAGAGGCGCGACTAGCGGGTCTAGGTCGCCTGAGCAGTTCTTC. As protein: CATRGATSGSRSPEQFF.

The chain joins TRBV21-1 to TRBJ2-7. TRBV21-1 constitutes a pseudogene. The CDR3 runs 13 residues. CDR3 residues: CASSAGQTGEQYF. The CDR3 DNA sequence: TGTGCCAGCAGCGCGGGACAAACCGGCGAGCAGTACTTC.

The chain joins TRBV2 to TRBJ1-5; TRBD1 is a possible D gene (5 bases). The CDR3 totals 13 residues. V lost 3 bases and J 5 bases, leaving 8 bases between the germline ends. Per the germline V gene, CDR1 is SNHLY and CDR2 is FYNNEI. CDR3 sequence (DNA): TGTGCCAGCAGTGAGGGGGTCGATCAGCCCCAGCATTTT. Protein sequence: CASSEGVDQPQHF.

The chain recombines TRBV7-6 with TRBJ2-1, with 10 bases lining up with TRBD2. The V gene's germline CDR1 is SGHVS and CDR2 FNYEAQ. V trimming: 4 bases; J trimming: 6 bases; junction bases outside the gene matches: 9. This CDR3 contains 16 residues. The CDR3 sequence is CASSSTLAGVINEQFF. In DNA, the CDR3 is TGTGCCAGCAGCTCCACCCTAGCGGGAGTGATCAATGAGCAGTTCTTC.

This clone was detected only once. CDR3 in amino acids: CASNGVSNTGELFF. In nucleotides, the CDR3 is TGTGCCAGCAACGGGGTGTCAAACACCGGGGAGCTGTTTTTT. The chain combines TRBV7-9 with TRBJ2-2, with D possibly being TRBD2 (5 bases). Germline V gives CDR1 SEHNR, CDR2 FQNEAQ (reference sequence). V lost 7 bases and J lost 2, with 11 bases in between. This CDR3 spans 14 amino acids.

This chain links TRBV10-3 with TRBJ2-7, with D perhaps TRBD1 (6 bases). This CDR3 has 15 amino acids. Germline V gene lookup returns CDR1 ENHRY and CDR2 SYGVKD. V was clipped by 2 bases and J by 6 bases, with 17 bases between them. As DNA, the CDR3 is TGTGCCATCAGTGAGATCAGGAACAGGGTGTTCGAGCAGTACTTC. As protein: CAISEIRNRVFEQYF.

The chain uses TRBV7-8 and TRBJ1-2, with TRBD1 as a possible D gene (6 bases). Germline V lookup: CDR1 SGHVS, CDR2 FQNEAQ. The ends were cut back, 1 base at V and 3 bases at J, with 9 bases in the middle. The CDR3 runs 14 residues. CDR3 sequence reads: CASSLGAGDYGYTF. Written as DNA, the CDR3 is TGTGCCAGCAGCTTAGGTGCAGGGGACTATGGCTACACCTTC.

The CDR3 sequence is CASTMTGVSIEQYF. CDR3 nucleotide sequence: TGTGCCAGTACCATGACAGGGGTTTCCATCGAGCAGTACTTC. The J gene is TRBJ2-7, the V gene TRBV19, with 8 bases matching TRBD1. CDR1 and CDR2 (germline): LNHDA, SQIVND (reference sequence). V lost 7 bases, J lost 6 bases, and 11 bases stayed unmatched. The CDR3 is 14 residues long.

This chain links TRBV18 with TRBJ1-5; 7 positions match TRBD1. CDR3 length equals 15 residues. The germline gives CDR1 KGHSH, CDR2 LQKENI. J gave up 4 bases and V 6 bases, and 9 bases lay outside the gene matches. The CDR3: CASSHSRDRNQPQHF. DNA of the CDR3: TGTGCCAGCTCGCATAGCCGGGACAGAAATCAGCCCCAGCATTTT.

The CDR3 reads CASGRDRGNTEAFF. In DNA, the CDR3 is TGCGCCAGCGGCCGGGACAGGGGGAACACTGAAGCTTTCTTT. The chain uses TRBV5-1 and TRBJ1-1, with 10 bases matching TRBD1. In germline, CDR1 is SGHRS, CDR2 YFSETQ. The CDR3 loop spans 14 amino acids. V trimming: 7 bases; J trimming: 1 base; junction bases outside the gene matches: 4.

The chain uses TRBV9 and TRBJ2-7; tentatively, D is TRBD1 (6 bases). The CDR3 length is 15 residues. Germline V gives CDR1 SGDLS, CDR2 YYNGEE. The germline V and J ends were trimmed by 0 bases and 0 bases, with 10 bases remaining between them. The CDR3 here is CASSVDQGYSYEQYF. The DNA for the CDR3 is TGTGCCAGCAGCGTAGACCAGGGGTACTCCTACGAGCAGTACTTC.

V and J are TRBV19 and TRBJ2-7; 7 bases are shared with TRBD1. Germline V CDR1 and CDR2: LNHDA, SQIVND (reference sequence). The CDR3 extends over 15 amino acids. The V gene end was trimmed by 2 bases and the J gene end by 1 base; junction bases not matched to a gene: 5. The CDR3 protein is CASSINPGQSYEQYF. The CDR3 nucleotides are TGTGCCAGTAGTATAAATCCGGGACAGTCCTACGAGCAGTACTTC.

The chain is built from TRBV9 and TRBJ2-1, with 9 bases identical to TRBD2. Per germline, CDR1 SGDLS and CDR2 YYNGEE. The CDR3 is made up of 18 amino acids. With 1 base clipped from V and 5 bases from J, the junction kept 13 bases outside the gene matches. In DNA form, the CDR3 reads TGTGCCAGCAGCGTATCTCTCCGGCGGGAGGGCCCGGACAATGAGCAGTTCTTC. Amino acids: CASSVSLRREGPDNEQFF.

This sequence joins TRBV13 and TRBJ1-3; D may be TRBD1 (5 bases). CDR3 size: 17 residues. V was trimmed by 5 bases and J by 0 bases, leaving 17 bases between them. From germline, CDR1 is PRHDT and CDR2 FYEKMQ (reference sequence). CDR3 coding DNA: TGTGCCAGCAGCCTAAGGGGCAGGGTTTTCTCTGGAAACACCATATATTTT. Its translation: CASSLRGRVFSGNTIYF.

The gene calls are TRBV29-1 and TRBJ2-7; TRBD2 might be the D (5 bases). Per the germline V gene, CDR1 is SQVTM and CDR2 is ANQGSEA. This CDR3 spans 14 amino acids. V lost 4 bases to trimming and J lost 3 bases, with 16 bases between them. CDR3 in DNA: TGCAGCGTTGGGTCGACGACCCGGGACTACGAGCAGTACTTC. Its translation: CSVGSTTRDYEQYF.

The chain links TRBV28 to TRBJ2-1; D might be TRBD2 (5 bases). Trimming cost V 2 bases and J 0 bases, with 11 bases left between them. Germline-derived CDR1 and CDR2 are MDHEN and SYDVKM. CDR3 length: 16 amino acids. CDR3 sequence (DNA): TGTGCCAGCAGTTTAAACGTGGGAGACTCCTACAATGAGCAGTTCTTC. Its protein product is CASSLNVGDSYNEQFF.

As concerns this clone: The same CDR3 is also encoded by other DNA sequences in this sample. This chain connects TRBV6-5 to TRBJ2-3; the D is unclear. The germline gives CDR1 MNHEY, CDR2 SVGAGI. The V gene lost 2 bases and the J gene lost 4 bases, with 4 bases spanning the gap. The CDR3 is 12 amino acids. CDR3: CASSYVADTQYF. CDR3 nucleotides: TGTGCCAGCAGTTACGTCGCAGATACGCAGTATTTT.

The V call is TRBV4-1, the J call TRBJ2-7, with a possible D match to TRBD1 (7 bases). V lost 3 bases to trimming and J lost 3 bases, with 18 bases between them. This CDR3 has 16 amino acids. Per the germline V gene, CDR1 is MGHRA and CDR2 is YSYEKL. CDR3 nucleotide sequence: TGCGCCAGCAGCCACCCCAGGGGGGACATAAACTACGAGCAGTACTTC. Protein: CASSHPRGDINYEQYF.

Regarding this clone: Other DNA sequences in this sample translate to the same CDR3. CDR3 coding DNA: TGTGCCAGCAGTTACTCAGGACAGAGCTACGAGCAGTACTTC. Residues: CASSYSGQSYEQYF. The chain uses TRBV6-6 and TRBJ2-7, with a tentative D call TRBD1 (6 bases). Per the germline V gene, CDR1 is MNHNY and CDR2 is SVGAGI (reference sequence). This CDR3 spans 14 amino acids. V lost 0 bases, J lost 3 bases, and 9 bases lay in between.

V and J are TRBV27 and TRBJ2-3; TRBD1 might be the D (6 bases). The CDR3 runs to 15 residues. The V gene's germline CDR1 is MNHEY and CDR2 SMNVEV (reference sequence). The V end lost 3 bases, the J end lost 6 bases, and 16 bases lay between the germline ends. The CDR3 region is CASSFYRRGADTQYF. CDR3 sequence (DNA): TGTGCCAGCAGTTTCTATCGCAGGGGCGCGGATACGCAGTATTTT.

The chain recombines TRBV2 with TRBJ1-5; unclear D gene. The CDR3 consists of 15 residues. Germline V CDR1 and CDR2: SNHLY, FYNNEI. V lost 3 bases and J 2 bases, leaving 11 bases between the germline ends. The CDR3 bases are TGTGCCAGCAGTGACAGGATCGGGCGCAATCAGCCCCAGCATTTT. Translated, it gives CASSDRIGRNQPQHF.

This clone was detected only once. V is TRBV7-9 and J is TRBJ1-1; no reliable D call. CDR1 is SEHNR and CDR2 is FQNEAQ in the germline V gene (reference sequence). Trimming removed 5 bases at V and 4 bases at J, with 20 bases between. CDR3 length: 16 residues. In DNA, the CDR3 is TGTGCCAGCAGCAATAGACCCCTTAGGGTCGGCACTGAAGCTTTCTTT. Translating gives CASSNRPLRVGTEAFF.

Here the CDR3 reads CASSPWTAVDEQFF. The DNA of the CDR3 is TGTGCCAGCAGCCCATGGACTGCCGTCGATGAGCAGTTCTTC. J is TRBJ2-1 and V is TRBV14; D perhaps matches TRBD2 (5 bases). Germline CDR1 SGHDN, CDR2 FVKESK. The V and J ends lost 4 bases and 8 bases respectively, with 15 bases between them. The CDR3 runs to 14 residues.

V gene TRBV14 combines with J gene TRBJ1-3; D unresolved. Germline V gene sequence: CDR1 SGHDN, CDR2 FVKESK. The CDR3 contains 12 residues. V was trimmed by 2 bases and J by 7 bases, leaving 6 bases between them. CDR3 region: CASSQTLNTIYF. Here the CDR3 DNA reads TGTGCCAGCAGCCAAACACTGAACACCATATATTTT.